The 11 T cell receptor beta chains below were found in one sample sequenced in a study of vaccination and CD4 T cells after COVID-19. As for treatment: roughly 10-day PBMC culture with coronavirus spike peptide pools or control peptides (ViraFEST assay). An unexposed donor provided the CD4+ T cells, which were collected before the COVID-19 pandemic (2011-2018). An Oncomine TCR Beta short-read assay was used to sequence the DNA from cultured CD4+ T cells. Genomic DNA was drawn out of CD4+ T cells grown in culture. TCRdb ran MiXCR on the PCR reads and lists one entry per CDR3 protein. The data contain 8,500 to 9,500 distinct CDR3 sequences, under 40% of them singletons. Their antigens are not known. Input material: CD4+ T cells from blood, cultured in vitro. These receptors all stem from a human donor in good health.

The V call is TRBV11-2, the J call TRBJ2-2, with D possibly matching TRBD1 (6 bases). Trimming stripped 5 bases from V and 3 bases from J, with 10 bases between. Germline assignment: CDR1 SGHAT and CDR2 FQNNGV. This CDR3 region has 14 residues. CDR3 DNA sequence: TGTGCCAGCAGCCGGACAGCTTACACCGGGGAGCTGTTTTTT. Amino acids: CASSRTAYTGELFF.

V and J are TRBV7-9 and TRBJ2-4; D possibly uses TRBD1 or TRBD2 (7 bases each). Per the germline V gene, CDR1 is SEHNR and CDR2 is FQNEAQ (reference sequence). CDR3 length: 14 residues. Trimming pared 8 bases from V and 6 bases from J, leaving 17 bases between. The CDR3 DNA reads as TGTGCCAGCGGGGGGAGGGGGCTATCAAACATTCAGTACTTC. Residues: CASGGRGLSNIQYF.

The chain is built from TRBV9 and TRBJ2-3; unclear D gene. The V gene lost 7 bases and the J gene lost 6 bases, with 15 bases spanning the gap. This CDR3 is built from 13 residues. The germline CDR1 and CDR2 sequences are SGDLS and YYNGEE. Written as DNA, the CDR3 is TGTGCCAGCGGAGACCGGGCACGTGATACGCAGTATTTT. Translation: CASGDRARDTQYF.

This clonotype turned up a few times. This rearrangement joins TRBV20-1 to TRBJ2-1, with 15 bases aligning to TRBD2. Germline loops: CDR1 DFQATT, CDR2 SNEGSKA (reference sequence). The CDR3 is made up of 14 amino acids. The ends lost 5 bases at V and 9 bases at J; junction bases unmatched: 5. DNA for the CDR3: TGCAGTGCTTGGACTAGCGGGAGGGCCGGTGAGCAGTTCTTC. It specifies CSAWTSGRAGEQFF.

CDR3 DNA: TGTGCCAGCAGTCCGGACACGACTAGGGCTTTCTTT. This encodes CASSPDTTRAFF. V and J are TRBV28 and TRBJ1-1; weak D call: TRBD1 (5 bases). CDR3 length: 12 residues. V lost 5 bases to trimming and J lost 11 bases, with 15 bases between them. Germline assignment: CDR1 MDHEN and CDR2 SYDVKM.

This clonotype was observed a few times. This chain connects TRBV20-1 to TRBJ1-1; D call uncertain. CDR3 length: 13 residues. V lost 3 bases and J 7 bases, leaving 15 bases between the germline ends. From germline, CDR1 is DFQATT and CDR2 SNEGSKA (reference sequence). The CDR3 DNA is TGCAGTGCTAGCACTTACCATGGGCTTGAAGCTTTCTTT. This gives the protein CSASTYHGLEAFF.

This rearrangement joins TRBV7-2 to TRBJ2-1; a weak D match, TRBD1 (6 bases). The germline gives CDR1 SGHTA, CDR2 FQGNSA. V shed 5 bases and J shed 4 bases, with 15 bases lying between them. This CDR3 spans 15 amino acids. The CDR3 region has the DNA TGTGCCAGCAGCCCGTCCGGGACACCTTACAATGAGCAGTTCTTC. It codes for CASSPSGTPYNEQFF.

The chain uses TRBV12-3 or TRBV12-4 and TRBJ2-2; D perhaps matches TRBD1 (5 bases). V lost 6 bases, J lost 5 bases, and 13 bases lay in between. The CDR3 has 14 residues. The CDR3 spells CASRITGRTGELFF. In nucleotides, the CDR3 is TGTGCCAGCAGGATAACAGGAAGGACCGGGGAGCTGTTTTTT.

This rearrangement joins TRBV19 to TRBJ1-1; D possibly corresponds to TRBD1 (5 bases). The CDR3 contains 14 residues. Germline V lookup: CDR1 LNHDA, CDR2 SQIVND (reference sequence). Trimming removed 3 bases at V and 5 bases at J, with 13 bases between. The CDR3 region is CASSMTGRGTEAFF. The CDR3 DNA follows: TGTGCCAGTAGTATGACGGGGAGGGGAACTGAAGCTTTCTTT.

The V and J genes are TRBV27 and TRBJ2-1; D unresolved. Germline CDR1 MNHEY, CDR2 SMNVEV (reference sequence). CDR3 length equals 15 residues. Trimming took 6 bases from V and 3 from J, leaving 15 bases between them. CDR3 amino acids: CASSIYPPLYNEQFF. The CDR3 DNA reads TGTGCCAGCAGCATCTATCCCCCCCTCTACAATGAGCAGTTCTTC.

The sample holds a few counts of this clonotype. The V and J genes are TRBV10-3 and TRBJ2-5, with D unresolved. Trimming stripped 0 bases from V and 5 bases from J, with 1 base between. This CDR3 is 11 amino acids long. The germline V gene has CDR1 ENHRY and CDR2 SYGVKD. CDR3 in amino acids: CAISESETQYF. The CDR3, as DNA: TGTGCCATCAGTGAGTCGGAGACCCAGTACTTC.